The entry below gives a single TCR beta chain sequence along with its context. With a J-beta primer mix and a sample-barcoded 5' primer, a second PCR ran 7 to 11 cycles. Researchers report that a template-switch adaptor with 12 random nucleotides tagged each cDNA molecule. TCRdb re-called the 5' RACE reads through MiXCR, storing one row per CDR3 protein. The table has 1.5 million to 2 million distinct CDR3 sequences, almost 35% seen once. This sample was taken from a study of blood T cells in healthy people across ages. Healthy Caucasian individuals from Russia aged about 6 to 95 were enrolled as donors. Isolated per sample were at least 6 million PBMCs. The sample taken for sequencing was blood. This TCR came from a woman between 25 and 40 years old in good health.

The CDR3 is CSASEAGEITDTQYF. For the CDR3, the DNA is TGCAGTGCTAGTGAAGCGGGGGAGATCACAGATACGCAGTATTTT. The V call is TRBV20-1, the J call TRBJ2-3; 8 nucleotides line up with TRBD2. CDR3 length: 15 residues. The V gene end was trimmed by 3 bases and the J gene end by 2 bases; junction bases not matched to a gene: 7. Germline CDR1 is DFQATT and CDR2 is SNEGSKA (reference sequence).